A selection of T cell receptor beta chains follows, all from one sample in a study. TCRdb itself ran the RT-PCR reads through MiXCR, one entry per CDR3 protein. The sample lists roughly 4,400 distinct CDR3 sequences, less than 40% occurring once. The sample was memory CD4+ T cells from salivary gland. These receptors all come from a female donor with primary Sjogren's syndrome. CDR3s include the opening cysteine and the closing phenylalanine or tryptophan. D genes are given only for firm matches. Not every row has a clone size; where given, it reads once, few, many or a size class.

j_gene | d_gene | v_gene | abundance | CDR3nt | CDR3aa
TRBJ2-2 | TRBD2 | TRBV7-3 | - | TGTGCCAGCAGCCATGGGACTAGCGCGAACACCGGGGAGCTGTTTTTT | CASSHGTSANTGELFF
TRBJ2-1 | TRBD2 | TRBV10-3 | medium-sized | TGTGCCTCGGGGAGCGGGAGACTGAATGAGCAGTTCTTC | CASGSGRLNEQFF
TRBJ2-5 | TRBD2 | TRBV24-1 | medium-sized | TGTGCCACCAGTGATTTGAGCGGGAGAGGGACCCAGTACTTC | CATSDLSGRGTQYF
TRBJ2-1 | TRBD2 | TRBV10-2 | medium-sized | TGCGCCAGCAGTCGGACTAGCGGGGGGGCCGGGACCTACAATGAGCAGTTCTTC | CASSRTSGGAGTYNEQFF
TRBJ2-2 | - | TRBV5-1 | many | TGCGCCAGCAGCTCCCTGGGACTGAACACCGGGGAGCTGTTTTTT | CASSSLGLNTGELFF
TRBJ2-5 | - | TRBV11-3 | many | TGTGCCAGCAGCTTGGGAGAGACCCAGTACTTC | CASSLGETQYF
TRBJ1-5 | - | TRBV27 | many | TGTGCCAGCAGTTTAAAGCAGGGAAGTACCCAGCCCCAGCATTTT | CASSLKQGSTQPQHF
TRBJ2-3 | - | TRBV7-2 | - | TGTGCCAGCAGCTTAGGACCGGGAGTGGCGGCAGATACGCAGTATTTT | CASSLGPGVAADTQYF
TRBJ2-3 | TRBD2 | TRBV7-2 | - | TGTGCCAGCAGCGCCTCTCTGAGCGGGGGGCAAGATACGCAGTATTTT | CASSASLSGGQDTQYF
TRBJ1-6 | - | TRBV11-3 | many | TGTGCCAGCAGCCCAGGCGGCAAAAATTCACCCCTCCACTTT | CASSPGGKNSPLHF
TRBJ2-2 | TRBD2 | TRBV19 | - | TGTGCCAGTAGTCGGACTAGCGGGACGTACACCGGGGAGCTGTTTTTT | CASSRTSGTYTGELFF
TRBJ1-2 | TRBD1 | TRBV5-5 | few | TGTGCCAGCAGCTTTTCGACAGGGACCCTAAACTATGGCTACACCTTC | CASSFSTGTLNYGYTF
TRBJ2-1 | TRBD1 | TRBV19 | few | TGTGCCAGTAGTCAAGCCGGGACAGGTTTCAATGAGCAGTTCTTC | CASSQAGTGFNEQFF